This TCR beta chain was captured by sequencing in a study of PD-1 blockade in classical Hodgkin lymphoma. General study findings and limits: Whereas CD4+ TCR diversity had risen significantly by C4D1, CD8+ TCR diversity had not.

TCRdb's copy holds only in-frame clones and misses some; the assay was immunoSEQ multiplex PCR. The table shows 60,000 to 75,000 clones, with 90% occurring only once. Trimming cost V 5 bases and J 1 base, with 8 bases left between them. Per the germline V gene, CDR1 is SGHRS and CDR2 is YFSETQ. The CDR3 sequence is 13 residues long. With regard to this clone: The antigen is undetermined.

Each and every patient relapsed after autologous stem cell transplantation, and patients got differing brentuximab vedotin exposure. Progressive disease, partial response or complete response was each patient's best response. This receptor was taken from a human donor with classical Hodgkin lymphoma. The V gene is TRBV5-1, the J gene TRBJ2-3, with D maybe TRBD2 (6 bases). The sequencing used peripheral blood mononuclear cells (PBMCs), collected at baseline. The CDR3 sequence: CASSSGGTDTQYF. DNA of the CDR3: TGCGCCAGCAGTAGCGGCGGCACAGATACGCAGTATTTT.